The clone carrying this TCR beta chain was found a few times. What it recognizes is unknown. The data belong to a study of vaccination and CD4 T cells after COVID-19. Germline lookup yields CDR1 SGHTA and CDR2 FQGNSA. This CDR3 region has 15 residues. Trimming cost V 1 base and J 1 base, with 10 bases left between them. Oncomine TCR Beta short-read sequencing was applied to DNA from cultured CD4+ T cells. TCRdb reprocessed the PCR reads with MiXCR, giving one entry per CDR3 protein. Here the sample spans over 5,500 distinct CDR3 sequences, 61% being singletons. Study results and caveats: Relatively few convalescent patients were studied, without early post-infection timepoints.

Documented treatment: roughly 11-day PBMC culture with coronavirus spike peptide pools or control peptides (ViraFEST assay). The source is a human donor who had recovered from COVID-19. The chain carries TRBV7-2 and TRBJ2-5, with D possibly TRBD1 on 6 matching bases. Source material: CD4+ T cells from blood, cultured in vitro. The CDR3 DNA reads as TGTGCCAGCAGCTTAGTCGGGACACCCCAAGAGACCCAGTACTTC. Translation gives CASSLVGTPQETQYF. Filled out from reference TRBV7-2 and TRBJ2-5, the complete variable domain reads GAGVSQSPSNKVTEKGKDVELRCDPISGHTALYWYRQSLGQGLEFLIYFQGNSAPDKSGLPSDRFSAERTGGSVSTLTIQRTQQEDSAVYLCASSLVGTPQETQYFGPGTRLLVL.